A selection of T cell receptor beta chains follows, all from one sample in a study of OX40 agonist ivuxolimab in advanced cancers. Assay: immunoSEQ multiplex PCR; the TCRdb copy retains only in-frame clones and omits some. The repertoire consists of around 65,000 clones, with around 91% occurring once and the leading ten covering about a sixth. Sequencing used CD4+ or CD8+ T cells sorted from blood, obtained in a trial of the OX40 agonist ivuxolimab. The receptors were sampled from an adult with an advanced solid tumor such as melanoma, head and neck, liver or kidney cancer. The CDR3 runs from the conserved cysteine through the conserved F or W. A D gene is named only where the DNA matches it firmly. Expanded clones get a size class; other rows say once, few or many, or leave the size out.

length | D | J | V | size | CDR3 | DNA
17 | . | TRBJ2-3 | TRBV14 | . | CASSQDLRGSSTDTQYF | TGTGCCAGCAGCCAAGATCTGCGCGGCAGCAGCACAGATACGCAGTATTTT
12 | TRBD2 | TRBJ2-3 | TRBV5-1 | once | CASSLAGGPPYF | TGCGCCAGCAGCTTAGCGGGAGGGCCACCGTATTTT
14 | TRBD1 | TRBJ2-3 | TRBV7-2 | . | CASSPGTGMDTQYF | TGTGCCAGCAGCCCCGGGACAGGGATGGATACGCAGTATTTT
14 | . | TRBJ2-2 | TRBV2 | . | CASSELSNTGELFF | TGTGCCAGCAGTGAACTCTCGAACACCGGGGAGCTGTTTTTT
12 | . | TRBJ2-7 | TRBV13 | . | CAGSLLPYEQYF | TGTGCCGGCAGCTTACTTCCCTACGAGCAGTACTTC
15 | . | TRBJ1-2 | TRBV28 | . | CASSSPLEGLYGYTF | TGTGCCAGCAGTTCGCCCCTAGAAGGGCTTTATGGCTACACCTTC
14 | . | TRBJ2-7 | TRBV15 | medium-sized | CATSRELGGHEQYF | TGTGCCACCAGCAGAGAGCTCGGGGGCCACGAGCAGTACTTC
18 | TRBD1 | TRBJ1-1 | TRBV28 | . | CASSLGDSEVQMNTEAFF | TGTGCCAGCAGTTTAGGGGACAGTGAAGTGCAAATGAACACTGAAGCTTTCTTT
12 | . | TRBJ1-5 | TRBV25-1 | once | CASSVGNQPQHF | TGTGCCAGCAGTGTTGGGAATCAGCCCCAGCATTTT
15 | TRBD1 | TRBJ1-4 | TRBV5-1 | . | CASSTGVATNEKLFF | TGCGCCAGCAGCACAGGGGTGGCGACTAATGAAAAACTGTTTTTT
13 | . | TRBJ2-7 | TRBV6-5 | . | CASSYSMGGEQYF | TGTGCCAGCAGTTACTCGATGGGCGGGGAGCAGTACTTC
17 | . | TRBJ1-1 | TRBV7-9 | once | CASSLKGGRQMNTEAFF | TGTGCCAGCAGCTTAAAGGGAGGGAGGCAAATGAACACTGAAGCTTTCTTT
13 | TRBD1 | TRBJ2-7 | TRBV28 | . | CASRGQEIYEQYF | TGTGCCAGCAGAGGACAGGAAATCTACGAGCAGTACTTC
14 | . | TRBJ2-3 | TRBV7-9 | once | CASSSDHSTDTQYF | TGTGCCAGCAGCTCCGACCATAGCACAGATACGCAGTATTTT
15 | . | TRBJ2-5 | TRBV9 | once | CASNVDGTDQETQYF | TGTGCCAGCAACGTAGATGGGACGGACCAAGAGACCCAGTACTTC
13 | . | TRBJ2-7 | TRBV18 | . | CASSPPTGYEQYF | TGTGCCAGCTCACCACCGACAGGCTACGAGCAGTACTTC
21 | TRBD2 | TRBJ2-1 | TRBV9 | . | CASSVVFPGEETSGSYNEQFF | TGTGCCAGCAGCGTAGTTTTTCCGGGAGAAGAGACTAGCGGGAGTTACAATGAGCAGTTCTTC
15 | . | TRBJ1-3 | TRBV19 | . | CASSQDSLTGNTIYF | TGTGCCAGTAGTCAGGACTCTTTGACTGGAAACACCATATATTTT
16 | TRBD2 | TRBJ2-5 | TRBV27 | . | CASSDHGTKPQETQYF | TGTGCCAGCAGTGACCACGGGACTAAACCCCAAGAGACCCAGTACTTC
17 | . | TRBJ2-1 | TRBV19 | . | CASSINPWGESYNEQFF | TGTGCCAGTAGTATAAACCCCTGGGGAGAAAGCTACAATGAGCAGTTCTTC
15 | . | TRBJ1-2 | TRBV4-3 | . | CASSQGRNGGNGYTF | TGCGCCAGCAGCCAAGGTCGGAATGGAGGGAATGGCTACACCTTC